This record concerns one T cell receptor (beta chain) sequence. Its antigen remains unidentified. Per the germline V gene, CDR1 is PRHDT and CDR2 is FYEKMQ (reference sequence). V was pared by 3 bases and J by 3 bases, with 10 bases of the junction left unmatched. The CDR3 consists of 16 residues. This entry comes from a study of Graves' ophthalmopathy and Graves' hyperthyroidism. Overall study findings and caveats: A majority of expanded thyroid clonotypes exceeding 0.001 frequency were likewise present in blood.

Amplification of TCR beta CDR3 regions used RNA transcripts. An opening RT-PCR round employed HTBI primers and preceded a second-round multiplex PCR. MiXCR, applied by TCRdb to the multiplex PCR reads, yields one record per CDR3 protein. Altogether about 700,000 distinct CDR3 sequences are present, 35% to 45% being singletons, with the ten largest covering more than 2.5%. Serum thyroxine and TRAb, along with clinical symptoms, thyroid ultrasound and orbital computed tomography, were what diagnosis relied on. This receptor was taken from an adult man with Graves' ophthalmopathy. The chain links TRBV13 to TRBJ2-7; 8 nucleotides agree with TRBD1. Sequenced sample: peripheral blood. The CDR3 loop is CASSFSQGAPYYEQYF. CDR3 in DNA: TGTGCCAGCAGCTTCTCCCAGGGGGCACCCTACTACGAGCAGTACTTC. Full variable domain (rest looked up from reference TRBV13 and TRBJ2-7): AAGVIQSPRHLIKEKRETATLKCYPIPRHDTVYWYQQGPGQDPQFLISFYEKMQSDKGSIPDRFSAQQFSDYHSELNMSSLELGDSALYFCASSFSQGAPYYEQYFGPGTRLTVT.